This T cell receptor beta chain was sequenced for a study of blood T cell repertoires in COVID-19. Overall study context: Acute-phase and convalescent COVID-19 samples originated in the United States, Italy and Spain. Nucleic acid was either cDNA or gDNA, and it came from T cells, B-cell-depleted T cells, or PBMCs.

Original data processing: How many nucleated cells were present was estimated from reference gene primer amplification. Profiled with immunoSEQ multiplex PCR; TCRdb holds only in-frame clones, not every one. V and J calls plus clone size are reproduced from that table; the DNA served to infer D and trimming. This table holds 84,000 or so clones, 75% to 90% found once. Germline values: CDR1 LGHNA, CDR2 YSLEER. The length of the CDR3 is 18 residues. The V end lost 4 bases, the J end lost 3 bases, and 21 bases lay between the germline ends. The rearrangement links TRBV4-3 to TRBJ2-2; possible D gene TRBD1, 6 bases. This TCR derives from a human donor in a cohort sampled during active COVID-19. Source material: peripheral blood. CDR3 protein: CASSRPLGRGVDTGELFF. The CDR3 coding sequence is TGCGCCAGCAGCCGCCCCTTGGGCAGGGGAGTTGACACCGGGGAGCTGTTTTTT.